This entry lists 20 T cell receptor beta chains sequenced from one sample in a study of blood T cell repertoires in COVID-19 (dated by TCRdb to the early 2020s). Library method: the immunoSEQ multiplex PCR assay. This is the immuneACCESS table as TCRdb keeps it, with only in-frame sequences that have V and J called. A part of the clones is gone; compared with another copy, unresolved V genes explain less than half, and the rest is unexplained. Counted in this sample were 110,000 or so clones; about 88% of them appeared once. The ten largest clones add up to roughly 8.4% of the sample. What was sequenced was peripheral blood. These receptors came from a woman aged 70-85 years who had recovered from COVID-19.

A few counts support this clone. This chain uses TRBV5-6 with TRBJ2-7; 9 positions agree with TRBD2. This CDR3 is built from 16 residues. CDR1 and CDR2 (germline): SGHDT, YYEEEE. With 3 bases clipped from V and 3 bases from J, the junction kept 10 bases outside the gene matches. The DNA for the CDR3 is TGTGCCAGCAGCTCAATTTGGCTAGCGGGAAACTACGAGCAGTACTTC. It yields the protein CASSSIWLAGNYEQYF.

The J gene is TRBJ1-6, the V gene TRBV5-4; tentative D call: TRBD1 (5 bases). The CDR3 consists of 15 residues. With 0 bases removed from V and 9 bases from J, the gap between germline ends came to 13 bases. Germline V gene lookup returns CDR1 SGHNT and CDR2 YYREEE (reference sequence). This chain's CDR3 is CASSLDRGGGSPLHF. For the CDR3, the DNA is TGTGCCAGCAGCTTGGATAGGGGCGGTGGTTCACCCCTCCACTTT. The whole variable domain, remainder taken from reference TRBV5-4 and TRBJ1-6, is ETGVTQSPTHLIKTRGQQVTLRCSSQSGHNTVSWYQQALGQGPQFIFQYYREEENGRGNFPPRFSGLQFPNYSSELNVNALELDDSALYLCASSLDRGGGSPLHFGNGTRLTVT.

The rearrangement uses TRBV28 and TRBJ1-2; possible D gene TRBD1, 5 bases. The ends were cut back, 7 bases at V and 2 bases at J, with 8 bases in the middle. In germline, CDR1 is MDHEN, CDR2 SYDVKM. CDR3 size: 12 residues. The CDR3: CASTQGNYGYTF. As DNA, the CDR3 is TGTGCCAGCACCCAGGGAAACTATGGCTACACCTTC.

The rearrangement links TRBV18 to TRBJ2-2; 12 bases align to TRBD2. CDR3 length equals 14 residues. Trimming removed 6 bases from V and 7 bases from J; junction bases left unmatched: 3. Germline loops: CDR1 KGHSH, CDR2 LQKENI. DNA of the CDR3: TGTGCCAGCTCGGCGGGACTAGCGGGCGGGGAGCTGTTTTTT. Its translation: CASSAGLAGGELFF.

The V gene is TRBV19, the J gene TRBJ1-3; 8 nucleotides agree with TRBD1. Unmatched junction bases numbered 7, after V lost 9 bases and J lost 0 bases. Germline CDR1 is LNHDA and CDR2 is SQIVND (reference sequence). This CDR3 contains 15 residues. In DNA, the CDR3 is TGTGCCAGCGACCCGACAGGGGACTCTGGAAACACCATATATTTT. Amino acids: CASDPTGDSGNTIYF.

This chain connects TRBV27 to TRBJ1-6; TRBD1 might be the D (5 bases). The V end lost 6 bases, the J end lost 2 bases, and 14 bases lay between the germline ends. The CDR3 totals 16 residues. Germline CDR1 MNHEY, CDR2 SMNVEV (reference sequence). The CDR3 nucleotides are TGTGCCAGCAGCTCCGGTCGGGGGGCCTATAATTCACCCCTCCACTTT. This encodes CASSSGRGAYNSPLHF.

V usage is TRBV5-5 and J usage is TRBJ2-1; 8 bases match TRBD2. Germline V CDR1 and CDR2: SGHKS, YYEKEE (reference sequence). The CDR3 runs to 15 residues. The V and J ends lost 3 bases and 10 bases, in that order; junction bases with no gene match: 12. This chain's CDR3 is CASSSQPAGAGEQFF. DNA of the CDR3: TGTGCCAGCAGCTCTCAGCCAGCGGGGGCAGGGGAGCAGTTCTTC.

CDR3 nucleotides: TGTGCCAGCTCGAACCGGGACACCTGGGATACGCAGTATTTT. Encoded protein: CASSNRDTWDTQYF. This sequence joins TRBV27 and TRBJ2-3; TRBD1 might be the D (6 bases). Trimming pared 8 bases from V and 6 bases from J, leaving 18 bases between. This CDR3 is 14 amino acids long. Germline V gene lookup returns CDR1 MNHEY and CDR2 SMNVEV (reference sequence).

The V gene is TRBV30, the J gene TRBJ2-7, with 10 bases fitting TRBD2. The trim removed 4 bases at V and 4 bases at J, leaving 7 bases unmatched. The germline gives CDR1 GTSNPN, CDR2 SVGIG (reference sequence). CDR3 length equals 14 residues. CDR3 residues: CAWTKRGGPYEQYF. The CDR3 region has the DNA TGTGCCTGGACCAAGCGGGGGGGCCCGTACGAGCAGTACTTC.

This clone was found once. The CDR3 DNA is TGTGCCAGCAGCTTGAACAGCCTCCAAGAGACCCAGTACTTC. It yields the protein CASSLNSLQETQYF. The chain employs TRBV7-9 and TRBJ2-5; D is unresolved. Germline V gene lookup returns CDR1 SEHNR and CDR2 FQNEAQ (reference sequence). The CDR3 has 14 amino acids. V lost 3 bases and J 1 base, leaving 9 bases between the germline ends.

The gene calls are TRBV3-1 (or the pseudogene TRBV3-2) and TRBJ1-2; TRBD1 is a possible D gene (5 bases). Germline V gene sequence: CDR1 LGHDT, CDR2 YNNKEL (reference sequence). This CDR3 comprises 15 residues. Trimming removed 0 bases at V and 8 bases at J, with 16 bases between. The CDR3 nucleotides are TGTGCCAGCAGCCAAGAAGGCAGGGACTATCAGGGCTACACCTTC. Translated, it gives CASSQEGRDYQGYTF.

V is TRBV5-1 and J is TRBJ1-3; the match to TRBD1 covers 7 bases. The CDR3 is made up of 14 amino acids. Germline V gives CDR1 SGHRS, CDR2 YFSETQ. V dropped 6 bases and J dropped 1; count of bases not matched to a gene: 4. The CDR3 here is CASMQGGSGNTIYF. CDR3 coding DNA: TGCGCCAGCATGCAGGGGGGTTCTGGAAACACCATATATTTT.

CDR3 DNA: TGTGCCAGCAGCCAAGATCGAAAAGACTTGACACCCCTCCACTTT. Amino acid sequence: CASSQDRKDLTPLHF. The chain has TRBV3-1 (or the pseudogene TRBV3-2) and TRBJ1-6; D is unclear. The germline V gene encodes CDR1 LGHDT and CDR2 YNNKEL (reference sequence). The CDR3 is 15 amino acids. V lost 0 bases and J 11 bases, leaving 14 bases between the germline ends.

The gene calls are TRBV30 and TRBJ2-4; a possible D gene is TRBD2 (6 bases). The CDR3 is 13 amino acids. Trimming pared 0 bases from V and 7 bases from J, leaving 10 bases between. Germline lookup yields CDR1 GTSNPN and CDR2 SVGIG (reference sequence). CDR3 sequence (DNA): TGTGCCTGGAGTGTAACAGGAGGGAACATTCAGTACTTC. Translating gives CAWSVTGGNIQYF.

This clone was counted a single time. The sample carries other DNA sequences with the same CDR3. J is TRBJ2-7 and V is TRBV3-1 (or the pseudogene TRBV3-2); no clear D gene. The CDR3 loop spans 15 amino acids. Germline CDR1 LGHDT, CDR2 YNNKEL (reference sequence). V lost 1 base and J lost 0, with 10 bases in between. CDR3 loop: CASSQGSLSSYEQYF. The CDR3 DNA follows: TGTGCCAGCAGCCAAGGTAGCCTGAGCTCCTACGAGCAGTACTTC.

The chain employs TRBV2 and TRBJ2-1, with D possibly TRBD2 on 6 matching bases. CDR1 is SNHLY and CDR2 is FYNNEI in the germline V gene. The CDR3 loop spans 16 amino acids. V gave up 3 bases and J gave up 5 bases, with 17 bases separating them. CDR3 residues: CASSDLTRYDHNEQFF. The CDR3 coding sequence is TGTGCCAGCAGTGACCTGACTAGATACGACCACAATGAGCAGTTCTTC.

The CDR3 here is CASTLSGGPRTGELFF. The CDR3 DNA reads as TGTGCCAGCACCCTCAGCGGGGGGCCGCGCACCGGGGAGCTGTTTTTT. V gene TRBV28 combines with J gene TRBJ2-2; 9 positions agree with TRBD2. V lost 7 bases and J lost 4; bases outside the gene matches: 10. Germline V lookup: CDR1 MDHEN, CDR2 SYDVKM. The CDR3 contains 16 residues. Combining the CDR3 with reference TRBV28 and TRBJ2-2 gives the whole variable domain DVKVTQSSRYLVKRTGEKVFLECVQDMDHENMFWYRQDPGLGLRLIYFSYDVKMKEKGDIPEGYSVSREKKERFSLILESASTNQTSMYLCASTLSGGPRTGELFFGEGSRLTVL.

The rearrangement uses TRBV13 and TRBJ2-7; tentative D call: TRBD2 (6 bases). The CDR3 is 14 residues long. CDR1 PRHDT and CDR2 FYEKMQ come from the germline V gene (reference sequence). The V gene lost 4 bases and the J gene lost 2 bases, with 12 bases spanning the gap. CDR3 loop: CASSSGDSPYEQYF. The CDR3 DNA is TGTGCCAGCAGCTCTGGGGACTCCCCCTACGAGCAGTACTTC.

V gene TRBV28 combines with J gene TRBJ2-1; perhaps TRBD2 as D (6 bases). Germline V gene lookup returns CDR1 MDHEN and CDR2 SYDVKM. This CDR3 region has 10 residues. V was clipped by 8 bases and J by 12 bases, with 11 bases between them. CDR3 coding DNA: TGTGCCAGCGGCGTGGAGGGGCAGTTCTTC. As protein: CASGVEGQFF.

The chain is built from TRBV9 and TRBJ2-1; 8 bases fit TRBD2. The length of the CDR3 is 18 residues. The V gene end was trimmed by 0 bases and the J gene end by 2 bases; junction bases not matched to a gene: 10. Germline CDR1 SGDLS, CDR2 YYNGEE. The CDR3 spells CASSVATQTSGTYNEQFF. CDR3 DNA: TGTGCCAGCAGCGTAGCTACCCAAACTAGCGGAACCTACAATGAGCAGTTCTTC.